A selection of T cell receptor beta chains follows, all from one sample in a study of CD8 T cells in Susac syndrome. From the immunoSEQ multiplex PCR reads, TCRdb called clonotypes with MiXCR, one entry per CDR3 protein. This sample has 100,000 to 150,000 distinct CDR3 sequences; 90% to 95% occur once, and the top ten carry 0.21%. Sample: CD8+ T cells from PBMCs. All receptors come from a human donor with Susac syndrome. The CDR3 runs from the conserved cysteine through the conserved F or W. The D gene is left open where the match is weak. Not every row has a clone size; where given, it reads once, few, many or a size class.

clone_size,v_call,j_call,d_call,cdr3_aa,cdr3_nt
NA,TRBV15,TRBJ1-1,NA,CATSGGAEAFF,TGTGCCACCAGCGGAGGTGCTGAAGCTTTCTTT
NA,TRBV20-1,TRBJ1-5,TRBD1,CSARDLAGGSNQPQHF,TGCAGTGCTAGAGATTTGGCAGGGGGTAGCAATCAGCCCCAGCATTTT
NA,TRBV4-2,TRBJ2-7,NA,CASSQGNYEQYF,TGTGCCAGCAGCCAGGGGAACTACGAGCAGTACTTC
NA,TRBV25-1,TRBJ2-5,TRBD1,CASTPATGVLQETQYF,TGTGCCAGCACACCAGCTACAGGGGTCTTACAAGAGACCCAGTACTTC
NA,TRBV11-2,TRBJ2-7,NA,CASSLDGPLGTYEQYF,TGTGCCAGCAGCTTAGATGGACCCTTAGGCACGTACGAGCAGTACTTC
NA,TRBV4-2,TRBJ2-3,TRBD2,CASSQGISGSTDTQYF,TGTGCCAGCAGCCAAGGTATTAGCGGGAGCACAGATACGCAGTATTTT
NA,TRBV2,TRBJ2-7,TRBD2,CASSDVAGGTPYEQYF,TGTGCCAGCAGTGATGTGGCGGGGGGGACACCCTACGAGCAGTACTTC
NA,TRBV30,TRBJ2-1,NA,CAWSKLAGYNEQFF,TGTGCCTGGAGTAAACTAGCCGGATACAATGAGCAGTTCTTC
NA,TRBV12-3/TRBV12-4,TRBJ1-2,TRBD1,CASSFEPRDRGLEDYGYTF,TGTGCCAGCAGTTTTGAACCCCGGGACAGGGGGCTTGAGGACTATGGCTACACCTTC
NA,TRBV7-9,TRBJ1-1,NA,CASSLTRGAFF,TGTGCCAGCAGCTTAACAAGGGGGGCTTTCTTT
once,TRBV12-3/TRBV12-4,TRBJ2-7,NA,CASSVGPSYEQYF,TGTGCCAGCAGTGTAGGACCTTCCTACGAGCAGTACTTC
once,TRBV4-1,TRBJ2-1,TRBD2,CASSQDGLAGYEQFF,TGCGCCAGCAGCCAAGATGGGCTAGCGGGTTATGAGCAGTTCTTC
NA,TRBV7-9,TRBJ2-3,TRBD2,CASSPLTSSGGTDTQYF,TGTGCCAGCAGCCCTCTCACGTCTAGCGGGGGCACAGATACGCAGTATTTT
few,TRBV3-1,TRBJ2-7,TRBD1,CASTEGLAGGYEQYF,TGTGCCAGCACCGAAGGGTTGGCAGGGGGCTACGAGCAGTACTTC
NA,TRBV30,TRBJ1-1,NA,CAGLDYTEAFF,TGTGCCGGATTAGATTATACTGAAGCTTTCTTT
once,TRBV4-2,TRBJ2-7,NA,CASSQAMDLPLVEQYF,TGTGCCAGCAGCCAAGCCATGGACCTCCCTTTGGTCGAGCAGTACTTC
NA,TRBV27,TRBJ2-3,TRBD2,CASSSLAGGADTQYF,TGTGCCAGCAGTTCGTTAGCGGGGGGGGCAGATACGCAGTATTTT
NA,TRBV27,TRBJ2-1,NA,CASSNYNEQFF,TGTGCCAGCAGTAACTACAATGAGCAGTTCTTC
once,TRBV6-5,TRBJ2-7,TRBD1,CASSYAGGEGANYEQYF,TGTGCCAGCAGTTACGCAGGGGGCGAGGGGGCTAACTACGAGCAGTACTTC
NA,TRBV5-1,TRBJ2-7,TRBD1,CASSLVDGQGSGEQYF,TGCGCCAGCAGCTTGGTGGACGGACAGGGGTCGGGCGAGCAGTACTTC
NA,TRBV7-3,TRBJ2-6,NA,CASKAGNSGANVLTF,TGTGCCAGCAAGGCCGGGAACTCTGGGGCCAACGTCCTGACTTTC
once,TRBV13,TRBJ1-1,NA,CASSQNRVGTEAFF,TGTGCCAGCAGCCAAAACAGGGTGGGGACTGAAGCTTTCTTT
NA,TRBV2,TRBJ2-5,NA,CASLRGWETQYF,TGTGCCAGCCTCCGGGGGTGGGAGACCCAGTACTTC
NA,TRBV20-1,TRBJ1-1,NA,CSAPPDREGDTEAFF,TGCAGTGCTCCCCCGGACCGAGAGGGTGACACTGAAGCTTTCTTT
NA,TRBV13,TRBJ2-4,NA,CASSLEAGEVRYF,TGTGCCAGCAGCTTAGAGGCAGGGGAGGTTCGGTACTTC
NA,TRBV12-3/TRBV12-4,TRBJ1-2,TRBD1,CATQGTGATYGYTF,TGTGCCACCCAAGGGACAGGGGCCACCTATGGCTACACCTTC
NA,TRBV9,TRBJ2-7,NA,CASSPSGHEQYF,TGTGCCAGCAGCCCCAGCGGTCACGAGCAGTACTTC
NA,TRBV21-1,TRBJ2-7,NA,CHDSSYEQYF,TGCCACGACAGCTCCTACGAGCAGTACTTC
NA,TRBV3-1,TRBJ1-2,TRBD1,CASSHDTGDTDGYTF,TGTGCCAGCAGCCATGATACAGGGGACACGGATGGCTACACCTTC
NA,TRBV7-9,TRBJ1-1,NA,CASSLAAMNTEAFF,TGTGCCAGCAGCTTAGCGGCGATGAACACTGAAGCTTTCTTT
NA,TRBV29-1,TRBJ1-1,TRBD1,CSGTPGTGLNTEAFF,TGCAGCGGGACTCCCGGGACAGGGCTGAACACTGAAGCTTTCTTT
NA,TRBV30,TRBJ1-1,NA,CAWSEQDNTEAFF,TGTGCCTGGAGTGAACAGGATAACACTGAAGCTTTCTTT
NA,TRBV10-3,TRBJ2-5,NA,CAISETAAREQETQYF,TGTGCCATCAGTGAGACGGCGGCGCGGGAACAAGAGACCCAGTACTTC
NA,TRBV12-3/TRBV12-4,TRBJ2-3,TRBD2,CASSSDPSGRPDTQYF,TGTGCCAGCAGTTCGGATCCTAGCGGGAGACCGGATACGCAGTATTTT
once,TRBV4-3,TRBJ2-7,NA,CASSQDGSTGSSYEQYF,TGCGCCAGCAGCCAAGATGGGAGCACGGGGAGCTCCTACGAGCAGTACTTC
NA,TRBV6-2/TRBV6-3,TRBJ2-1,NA,CASSYSELLDNEQFF,TGTGCCAGCAGTTACTCGGAACTCCTCGACAATGAGCAGTTCTTC
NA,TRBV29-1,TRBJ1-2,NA,CSVIPDRSYYGYTF,TGCAGCGTGATCCCTGACAGGAGTTATTATGGCTACACCTTC
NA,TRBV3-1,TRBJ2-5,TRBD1,CASSQPQGARETQYF,TGTGCCAGCAGCCAACCTCAGGGGGCTAGGGAGACCCAGTACTTC
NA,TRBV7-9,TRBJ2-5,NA,CASSLYGETQYF,TGTGCCAGCAGCTTATACGGGGAGACCCAGTACTTC
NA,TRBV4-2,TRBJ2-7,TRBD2,CASSRLTSGGAVSNEQYF,TGTGCCAGCTCCCGCCTGACTAGCGGGGGGGCCGTGTCTAACGAGCAGTACTTC
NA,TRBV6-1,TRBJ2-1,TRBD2,CASSESVRELTYNEQFF,TGTGCCAGCAGTGAATCCGTGCGGGAGTTAACCTACAATGAGCAGTTCTTC
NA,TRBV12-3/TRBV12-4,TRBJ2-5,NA,CASSLAGAGKETQYF,TGTGCCAGCAGTTTAGCGGGGGCAGGGAAAGAGACCCAGTACTTC
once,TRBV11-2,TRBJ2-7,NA,CASSLISKLGYEQYF,TGTGCCAGCAGCTTAATTTCGAAACTTGGGTACGAGCAGTACTTC
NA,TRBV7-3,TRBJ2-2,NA,CASSFLARDKTGELFF,TGTGCCAGCAGCTTCCTAGCCCGGGACAAAACCGGGGAGCTGTTTTTT
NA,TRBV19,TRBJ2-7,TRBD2,CASSPSGTSSYEQYF,TGTGCCAGTAGTCCTTCCGGGACTAGCTCCTACGAGCAGTACTTC
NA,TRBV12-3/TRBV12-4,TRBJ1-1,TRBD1,CASRMDRDGEAFF,TGTGCCAGCAGGATGGACAGGGATGGTGAAGCTTTCTTT
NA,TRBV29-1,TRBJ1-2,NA,CSVVTREPGYTF,TGCAGCGTTGTCACCAGGGAACCTGGCTACACCTTC
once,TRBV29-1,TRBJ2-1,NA,CSVGGNEQFF,TGCAGCGTAGGCGGGAATGAGCAGTTCTTC
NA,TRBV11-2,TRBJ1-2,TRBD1,CASSLDLTGPGYGYTF,TGTGCCAGCAGCTTAGACTTGACAGGGCCGGGCTATGGCTACACCTTC
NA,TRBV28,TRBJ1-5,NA,CASSFHSNQPQHF,TGTGCCAGCAGTTTTCATAGCAATCAGCCCCAGCATTTT
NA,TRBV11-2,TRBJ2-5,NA,CASSLDGVGQETQYF,TGTGCCAGCAGCTTAGATGGGGTGGGCCAAGAGACCCAGTACTTC
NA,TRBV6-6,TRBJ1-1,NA,CASSYSTRGRNTEAFF,TGTGCCAGCAGTTACTCGACCCGGGGACGGAACACTGAAGCTTTCTTT
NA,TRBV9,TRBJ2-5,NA,CASSVDEGQETQYF,TGTGCCAGCAGCGTAGATGAGGGGCAGGAGACCCAGTACTTC
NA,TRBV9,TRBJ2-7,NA,CASSSGSSYYEQYF,TGTGCCAGCAGCTCCGGGTCGAGCTACTACGAGCAGTACTTC
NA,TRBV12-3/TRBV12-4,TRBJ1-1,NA,CASSLWADTEAFF,TGTGCCAGCAGTTTATGGGCAGACACTGAAGCTTTCTTT